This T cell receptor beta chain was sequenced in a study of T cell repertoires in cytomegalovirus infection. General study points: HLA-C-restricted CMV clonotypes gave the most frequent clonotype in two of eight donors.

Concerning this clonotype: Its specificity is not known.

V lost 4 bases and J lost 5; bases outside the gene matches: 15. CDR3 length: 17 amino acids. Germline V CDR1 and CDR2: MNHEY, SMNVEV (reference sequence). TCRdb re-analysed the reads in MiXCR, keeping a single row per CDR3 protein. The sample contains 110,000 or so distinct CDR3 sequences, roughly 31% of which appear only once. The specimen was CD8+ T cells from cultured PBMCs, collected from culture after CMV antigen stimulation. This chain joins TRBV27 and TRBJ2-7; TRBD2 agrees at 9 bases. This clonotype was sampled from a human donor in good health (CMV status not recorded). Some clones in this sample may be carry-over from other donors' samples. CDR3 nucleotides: TGTGCCAGCAGTTCATCTTCCGGGACTAGCAGTTTCCACGAGCAGTACTTC. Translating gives CASSSSSGTSSFHEQYF.